Presented here are 8 T cell receptor beta chains from one specimen sequenced in a study of CD8+CD57+ T cells in acquired aplastic anemia. TCR beta VDJ and CDR3 profiles were obtained from a genomic DNA template. TCRdb recomputed calls from the reads with MiXCR, one row per CDR3 protein. The profile shows roughly 500,000 distinct CDR3 sequences, 25% to 40% of them singletons. Patients selected for sequencing had displayed CD8+CD57+ cell expansion by flow cytometry. The sample taken for sequencing was sorted CD4+, CD8+, or CD8+CD57+ T cells (not recorded which) from PBMCs. These receptors came from a human donor with aplastic anemia.

This clonotype showed up many times. V gene TRBV6-1 combines with J gene TRBJ1-2; D may be TRBD1 (6 bases). V dropped 6 bases and J dropped 5 bases, with 10 bases sitting between them. The germline gives CDR1 MNHNS, CDR2 SASEGT. The CDR3 totals 12 residues. This CDR3 is CASSTGIYGYTF. CDR3 coding DNA: TGTGCCAGCAGCACAGGGATTTATGGCTACACCTTC.

This clonotype is a singleton in its sample. The chain carries TRBV4-2 and TRBJ2-3; D gene uncertain. Trimming shortened V by 0 bases and J by 0 bases, and 7 bases separated the two germline ends. Per germline, CDR1 LGHNA and CDR2 YNFKEQ. This CDR3 is built from 15 residues. CDR3 coding DNA: TGTGCCAGCAGCCAAGACTGGTATAGCACAGATACGCAGTATTTT. It yields the protein CASSQDWYSTDTQYF.

The table lists this clonotype with a few counts. The J gene is TRBJ2-7, the V gene TRBV11-2; TRBD1 agrees at 7 bases. Germline CDR1 reads SGHAT; CDR2 reads FQNNGV. The trim removed 5 bases at V and 3 bases at J, leaving 13 bases unmatched. The CDR3 contains 16 residues. The CDR3 is CASSGTEGGRYYEQYF. CDR3 bases: TGTGCCAGCAGCGGTACGGAAGGGGGCCGCTACTACGAGCAGTACTTC. The entire variable domain, with the rest obtained from reference TRBV11-2 and TRBJ2-7, is as follows: EAGVAQSPRYKIIEKRQSVAFWCNPISGHATLYWYQQILGQGPKLLIQFQNNGVVDDSQLPKDRFSAERLKGVDSTLKIQPAKLEDSAVYLCASSGTEGGRYYEQYFGPGTRLTVT.

The V call is TRBV19, the J call TRBJ1-6; TRBD1 matches at 7 bases. This CDR3 spans 12 amino acids. V lost 7 bases to trimming and J lost 14 bases; unmatched junction nucleotides: 8. The V gene's germline CDR1 is LNHDA and CDR2 SQIVND (reference sequence). CDR3 bases: TGTGCCAGTACTCCGGGACAGAGCTCCCTCCACTTT. Its translation: CASTPGQSSLHF.

The gene calls are TRBV19 and TRBJ2-3; 12 nucleotides line up with TRBD2. The V gene end was trimmed by 3 bases and the J gene end by 0 bases; junction bases not matched to a gene: 4. CDR3 length equals 17 residues. CDR1 and CDR2 (germline): LNHDA, SQIVND (reference sequence). The CDR3 region is CASSMRTSGASTDTQYF. The CDR3 region has the DNA TGTGCCAGTAGTATGAGGACTAGCGGGGCTAGCACAGATACGCAGTATTTT.

At least ten counts were recorded for this clonotype. The CDR3, as DNA: TGTGCCAGCAGCTTAGAAAGGCTGTATCAGCCCCAGCATTTT. Encoded protein: CASSLERLYQPQHF. J is TRBJ1-5 and V is TRBV7-8; unclear D gene. The V gene's germline CDR1 is SGHVS and CDR2 FQNEAQ. This CDR3 is built from 14 residues. The V end was cut by 1 base, the J end by 5 bases, with 9 bases between.

V gene TRBV29-1 combines with J gene TRBJ1-1, with D possibly being TRBD1 (5 bases). V gave up 5 bases and J gave up 0 bases, with 31 bases separating them. The CDR3 runs to 20 residues. Germline CDR1 is SQVTM and CDR2 is ANQGSEA. This CDR3 reads CSVKMRQGRLPTPMNTEAFF. DNA for the CDR3: TGCAGCGTTAAAATGCGGCAGGGTAGACTCCCAACACCGATGAACACTGAAGCTTTCTTT.

This clonotype came up a few times. This chain links TRBV20-1 with TRBJ2-1, with TRBD1 as a possible D gene (5 bases). This CDR3 is 16 amino acids long. The germline V and J ends were trimmed by 5 bases and 5 bases, with 22 bases remaining between them. Germline loops: CDR1 DFQATT, CDR2 SNEGSKA (reference sequence). The CDR3: CSALRQRMFVNNEQFF. In nucleotides, the CDR3 is TGCAGTGCTCTCCGACAGAGGATGTTTGTGAACAATGAGCAGTTCTTC.